The 13 T cell receptor beta chains listed next were all sequenced from one sample in a study of blood T cell repertoires in COVID-19. Using immunoSEQ multiplex PCR, the repertoire was profiled, and TCRdb retains in-frame clones only, with some absent. The table records under 350,000 clones, approximately 83% of them present only once. Sequencing was carried out using peripheral blood. These receptors were obtained from a human donor in a cohort sampled during active COVID-19.

This clone has just a few counts. The V gene is TRBV6-5, the J gene TRBJ1-6; D is ambiguous. The germline V gene encodes CDR1 MNHEY and CDR2 SVGAGI. Deletions cut 8 bases from V and 6 bases from J, with 11 bases between. The CDR3 sequence is 13 residues long. CDR3 DNA: TGTGCCAGCGGGCGCCTAAGTAATTCACCCCTCCACTTT. Translation gives CASGRLSNSPLHF.

The gene calls are TRBV7-9 and TRBJ2-2; maybe TRBD1 (6 bases). Germline loops: CDR1 SEHNR, CDR2 FQNEAQ (reference sequence). The CDR3 spans 15 residues. The V gene lost 9 bases and the J gene lost 0 bases, with 14 bases spanning the gap. The CDR3 DNA sequence: TGTGCCAGTCAGAAGGGGGAAGCGAACACCGGGGAGCTGTTTTTT. This gives the protein CASQKGEANTGELFF.

The chain links TRBV14 to TRBJ2-7; 10 nucleotides agree with TRBD2. This CDR3 has 19 residues. Germline CDR1 and CDR2: SGHDN and FVKESK. The J segment lost 3 bases and the V segment lost 1 base, leaving 15 bases of the junction unmatched. CDR3 region: CASSQGWSLSGRGGYEQYF. In nucleotides, the CDR3 is TGTGCCAGCAGCCAAGGATGGAGCCTGAGCGGGAGGGGGGGCTACGAGCAGTACTTC. The full variable domain, rest sourced from reference TRBV14 and TRBJ2-7, is EAGVTQFPSHSVIEKGQTVTLRCDPISGHDNLYWYRRVMGKEIKFLLHFVKESKQDESGMPNNRFLAERTGGTYSTLKVQPAELEDSGVYFCASSQGWSLSGRGGYEQYFGPGTRLTVT.

This clone was picked up a small number of times. This sequence joins TRBV29-1 and TRBJ1-1; maybe TRBD1 (5 bases). Germline CDR1 reads SQVTM; CDR2 reads ANQGSEA. The CDR3 runs 13 residues. CDR3 protein: CTGGAGLNTEAFF. The CDR3 DNA sequence: TGCACCGGCGGGGCGGGACTGAACACTGAAGCTTTCTTT.

The chain carries TRBV6-5 and TRBJ2-7; TRBD1 matches at 9 bases. Germline V CDR1 and CDR2: MNHEY, SVGAGI. This CDR3 contains 15 residues. With V trimmed by 5 bases and J by 3 bases, 8 bases remained unmatched. This CDR3 is CASSPAGTGIYEQYF. As DNA, the CDR3 is TGTGCCAGCAGTCCTGCCGGGACAGGGATCTACGAGCAGTACTTC.

This clone was observed a few times. This chain links TRBV15 with TRBJ2-3; TRBD2 might be the D (5 bases). Germline V gene lookup returns CDR1 LNHNV and CDR2 YYDKDF (reference sequence). V shed 0 bases and J shed 4 bases, with 11 bases lying between them. The CDR3 runs to 15 residues. The CDR3 here is CATSRDRTGSDTQYF. The CDR3 DNA sequence: TGTGCCACCAGCAGAGACCGAACGGGATCAGATACGCAGTATTTT. Full variable domain (rest looked up from reference TRBV15 and TRBJ2-3): DAMVIQNPRYQVTQFGKPVTLSCSQTLNHNVMYWYQQKSSQAPKLLFHYYDKDFNNEADTPDNFQSRRPNTSFCFLDIRSPGLGDTAMYLCATSRDRTGSDTQYFGPGTRLTVL.

The chain has TRBV5-6 and TRBJ2-2; weak D call: TRBD2 (6 bases). CDR3 size: 14 residues. V shed 0 bases and J shed 6 bases, with 9 bases lying between them. The germline V gene encodes CDR1 SGHDT and CDR2 YYEEEE. The CDR3 spells CASSLVADPGELFF. CDR3 coding DNA: TGTGCCAGCAGCTTGGTAGCGGACCCCGGGGAGCTGTTTTTT.

This clone has only one observation. The same CDR3 arises from other DNA sequences in this sample as well. The chain has TRBV4-2 and TRBJ1-3; weak D call: TRBD1 (5 bases). The CDR3 loop spans 17 amino acids. V was pared by 0 bases and J by 0 bases, with 12 bases between. Per germline, CDR1 LGHNA and CDR2 YNFKEQ. The CDR3: CASSQEGHSPSGNTIYF. CDR3 sequence (DNA): TGTGCCAGCAGCCAAGAGGGGCACTCCCCCTCTGGAAACACCATATATTTT.

This clone turned up a few times. J is TRBJ1-1 and V is TRBV30; no clear D. This CDR3 is 14 amino acids long. The germline V gene has CDR1 GTSNPN and CDR2 SVGIG (reference sequence). Trimming took 5 bases from V and 0 from J, leaving 13 bases between them. CDR3 region: CAWDHSFMNTEAFF. The CDR3 region has the DNA TGTGCCTGGGACCACAGTTTCATGAACACTGAAGCTTTCTTT.

In its sample, this clone was seen once. The chain recombines TRBV7-9 with TRBJ1-3; D is ambiguous. Germline-derived CDR1 and CDR2 are SEHNR and FQNEAQ (reference sequence). The CDR3 runs to 14 residues. V was clipped by 0 bases and J by 3 bases, with 6 bases between them. The CDR3 DNA is TGTGCCAGCAGCTTAGCCGGGTTTGGAAACACCATATATTTT. This translates into CASSLAGFGNTIYF.

V usage is TRBV11-2 and J usage is TRBJ2-7; 7 bases align to TRBD1. Germline V gene sequence: CDR1 SGHAT, CDR2 FQNNGV. CDR3 length: 16 amino acids. Trimming at V came to 5 bases and at J to 3 bases, leaving 13 bases not matched to a gene. The CDR3 DNA reads as TGTGCCAGCAGCGTCAGGGGGTCTCCTTCCTACTACGAGCAGTACTTC. Its protein product is CASSVRGSPSYYEQYF.

J is TRBJ1-1 and V is TRBV13; unclear D gene. V dropped 5 bases and J dropped 1 base, with 14 bases sitting between them. The CDR3 spans 15 residues. Germline CDR1 and CDR2: PRHDT and FYEKMQ (reference sequence). The CDR3, as DNA: TGTGCCAGCAGCAACGCCTATGGTCGGAACACTGAAGCTTTCTTT. This gives the protein CASSNAYGRNTEAFF.

There are a few counts of this clone. The gene calls are TRBV18 and TRBJ2-1; no clear D gene. The CDR3 runs 15 residues. Per germline, CDR1 KGHSH and CDR2 LQKENI. The V gene lost 2 bases and the J gene lost 5 bases, with 13 bases spanning the gap. In DNA form, the CDR3 reads TGTGCCAGCTCACCAAAAAGTCAGTTGAACAATGAGCAGTTCTTC. As protein: CASSPKSQLNNEQFF.